These 23 T cell receptor beta chains share one sample of origin, sequenced in a study of monozygotic twins with inflammatory bowel disease. TCRdb reprocessed the 5' RACE reads and stores each CDR3 protein as one record, lacking DNA. This repertoire includes a few hundred thousand distinct CDR3 sequences. Sequenced sample: blood. These receptors were collected from a human donor with ulcerative colitis or Crohn's disease, or a healthy co-twin of an affected twin (not recorded which).

V usage is TRBV5-8 and J usage is TRBJ1-1. The CDR3 loop spans 14 amino acids. Germline assignment: CDR1 SGHTS and CDR2 YDEGEE. CDR3 region: CASSFGTARTEAFF.

This chain connects TRBV13 to TRBJ2-1; as DNA is missing, the TRBD1 call by TCRdb cannot be tested. Germline V lookup: CDR1 PRHDT, CDR2 FYEKMQ (reference sequence). The CDR3 has 12 amino acids. The CDR3 here is CASSLGEFGGFF.

J is TRBJ1-4 and V is TRBV7-9. This CDR3 has 16 residues. Germline values: CDR1 SEHNR, CDR2 FQNEAQ (reference sequence). The CDR3 sequence: CASSSPRAGRGEKLFF. The whole variable domain, filled in from reference TRBV7-9 and TRBJ1-4, reads DTGVSQNPRHKITKRGQNVTFRCDPISEHNRLYWYRQTLGQGPEFLTYFQNEAQLEKSRLLSDRFSAERPKGSFSTLEIQRTEQGDSAMYLCASSSPRAGRGEKLFFGSGTQLSVL.

The V gene is TRBV4-1, the J gene TRBJ2-1; TCRdb designates TRBD2, a call that cannot be tested without DNA. Germline V CDR1 and CDR2: MGHRA, YSYEKL. This CDR3 has 16 residues. The CDR3 loop reads CASSQDPGLAGNEQFF.

V gene TRBV5-1 combines with J gene TRBJ1-6. The V gene's germline CDR1 is SGHRS and CDR2 YFSETQ. The CDR3 covers 16 residues. This chain's CDR3 is CASSLGTGVDNSPLHF.

V usage is TRBV18 and J usage is TRBJ1-1. The CDR3 is 14 residues long. Germline V gives CDR1 KGHSH, CDR2 LQKENI. CDR3 sequence: CASSIQTLNTEAFF.

The chain employs TRBV2 and TRBJ2-5; as DNA is missing, the TRBD2 call by TCRdb cannot be tested. CDR1 SNHLY and CDR2 FYNNEI come from the germline V gene. This CDR3 is 16 amino acids long. CDR3 region: CASKVGIAEKQETQYF.

J is TRBJ2-2 and V is TRBV20-1. Germline CDR1 DFQATT, CDR2 SNEGSKA (reference sequence). The CDR3 contains 13 residues. CDR3 sequence: CSAWEVNTGELFF.

This chain connects TRBV12-3 or TRBV12-4 to TRBJ2-3. CDR3 size: 14 residues. CDR3 region: CASSLPGGPDTQYF.

The chain uses TRBV20-1 and TRBJ1-1; TCRdb reports TRBD1, a call that lacks DNA to check it against. This CDR3 is 15 amino acids long. CDR1 and CDR2 from the germline V gene are DFQATT and SNEGSKA (reference sequence). CDR3 amino acids: CSAREGTNINTEAFF.

This chain's CDR3 is CASSPATGGEQFF. This chain uses TRBV11-3 with TRBJ2-1; TCRdb returns TRBD1, unconfirmable since there is no DNA. This CDR3 spans 13 amino acids. The V gene's germline CDR1 is SGHNT and CDR2 YENEEA.

V usage is TRBV12-3 or TRBV12-4 and J usage is TRBJ2-5; the D call of TRBD1 rests on TCRdb alone, since no DNA is present to check it. The CDR3 contains 15 residues. CDR3 sequence reads: CASSLGQGASETQYF.

The V call is TRBV11-1, the J call TRBJ1-3. Germline V gene lookup returns CDR1 SGHAT and CDR2 FQDESV (reference sequence). The CDR3 extends over 14 amino acids. CDR3 region: CASSFADSGNTIYF.

This chain's CDR3 is CASCPGSTDTQYF. The chain carries TRBV19 and TRBJ2-3; checking the TCRdb D call of TRBD1 is not possible without DNA. The length of the CDR3 is 13 residues. Germline V gene data show CDR1 as LNHDA and CDR2 as SQIVND (reference sequence).

CDR3 amino acids: CASTYGYSNQPQHF. V and J are TRBV19 and TRBJ1-5. Germline V gene sequence: CDR1 LNHDA, CDR2 SQIVND (reference sequence). This CDR3 comprises 14 residues.

V gene TRBV4-1 combines with J gene TRBJ2-1; TCRdb's D call of TRBD1 is untestable without DNA. Germline V lookup: CDR1 MGHRA, CDR2 YSYEKL. This CDR3 has 14 residues. Here the CDR3 reads CASSPRDRGDEQFF.

This chain joins TRBV5-6 and TRBJ1-6; TCRdb proposes TRBD1, but this gene call is untestable without DNA. Germline assignment: CDR1 SGHDT and CDR2 YYEEEE. CDR3 length equals 15 residues. CDR3 loop: CASSSYDRLNSPLHF.

V and J are TRBV29-1 and TRBJ1-5. The CDR3 consists of 13 residues. Germline V gives CDR1 SQVTM, CDR2 ANQGSEA. CDR3 region: CSVAENSNQPQHF.

The rearrangement links TRBV5-6 to TRBJ2-7; the D gene TCRdb calls, TRBD1, cannot be checked with no DNA. CDR3 length: 15 amino acids. Germline CDR1 and CDR2: SGHDT and YYEEEE. Here the CDR3 reads CASSPGTGGGYEQYF.

CDR3 sequence: CASSLTPGQGMETQYF. This chain connects TRBV5-1 to TRBJ2-5; there is no DNA to check the TCRdb D call of TRBD1. This CDR3 has 16 residues. Looked up from germline, CDR1 is SGHRS and CDR2 is YFSETQ.

This sequence joins TRBV27 and TRBJ1-5; the TCRdb call, TRBD1, lacks DNA for checking. The CDR3 sequence is 18 residues long. Germline V gene data show CDR1 as MNHEY and CDR2 as SMNVEV (reference sequence). The CDR3 loop reads CASSFPGTGVGSNQPQHF.

The chain carries TRBV11-2 and TRBJ2-3; TCRdb gives TRBD1 as the D gene, but with no DNA this cannot be confirmed. Germline V gene lookup returns CDR1 SGHAT and CDR2 FQNNGV. This CDR3 has 15 residues. CDR3 region: CASSRPGAGADTQYF.

The rearrangement uses TRBV29-1 and TRBJ2-5. Germline CDR1 is SQVTM and CDR2 is ANQGSEA. The CDR3 contains 12 residues. The CDR3 loop is CSVEDASGTQYF.